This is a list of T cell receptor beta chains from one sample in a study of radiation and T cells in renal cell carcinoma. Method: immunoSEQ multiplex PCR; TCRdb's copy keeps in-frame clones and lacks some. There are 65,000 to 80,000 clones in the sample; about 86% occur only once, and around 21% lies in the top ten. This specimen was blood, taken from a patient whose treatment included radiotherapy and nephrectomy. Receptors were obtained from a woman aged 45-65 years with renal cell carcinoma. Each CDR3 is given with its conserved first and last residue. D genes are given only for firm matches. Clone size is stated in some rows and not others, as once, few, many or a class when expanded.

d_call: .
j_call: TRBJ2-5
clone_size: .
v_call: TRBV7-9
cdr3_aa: CASSLGLGVRETQYF
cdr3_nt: TGTGCCAGCAGCTTAGGGTTAGGCGTTCGAGAGACCCAGTACTTC

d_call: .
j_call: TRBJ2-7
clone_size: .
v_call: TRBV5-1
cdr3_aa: CASSTSTDTPYEQYF
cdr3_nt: TGCGCCAGCAGCACCTCGACCGACACCCCCTACGAGCAGTACTTC

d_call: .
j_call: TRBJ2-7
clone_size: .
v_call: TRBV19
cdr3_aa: CASSTTGKYEQYF
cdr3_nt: TGTGCCAGTAGTACTACAGGGAAGTACGAGCAGTACTTC

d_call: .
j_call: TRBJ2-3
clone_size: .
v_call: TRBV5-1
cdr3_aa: CASSLDGPPNTDTQYF
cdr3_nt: TGCGCCAGCAGCTTGGATGGTCCACCCAATACAGATACGCAGTATTTT

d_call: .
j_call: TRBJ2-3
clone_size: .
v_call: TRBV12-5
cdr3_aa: CASGLVATDTQYF
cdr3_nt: TGTGCTAGTGGTTTGGTGGCCACAGATACGCAGTATTTT

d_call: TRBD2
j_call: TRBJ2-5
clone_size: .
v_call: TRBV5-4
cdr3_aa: CASSLNAAAGGSETQYF
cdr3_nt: TGTGCCAGCAGCTTGAACGCGGCAGCGGGAGGATCTGAGACCCAGTACTTC

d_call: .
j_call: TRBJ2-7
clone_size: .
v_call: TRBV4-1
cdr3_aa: CASSQYEVAGSYEQYF
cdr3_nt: TGCGCCAGCAGCCAATACGAGGTGGCGGGATCCTACGAGCAGTACTTC

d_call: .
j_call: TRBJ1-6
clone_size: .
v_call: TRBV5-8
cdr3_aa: CASSLALTDTDNSPLHF
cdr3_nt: TGTGCCAGCAGCTTGGCCTTGACGGATACGGATAATTCACCCCTCCACTTT

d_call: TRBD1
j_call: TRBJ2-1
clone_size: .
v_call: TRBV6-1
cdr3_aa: CAIGQGGSEQFF
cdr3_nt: TGTGCCATCGGACAGGGGGGAAGTGAGCAGTTCTTC

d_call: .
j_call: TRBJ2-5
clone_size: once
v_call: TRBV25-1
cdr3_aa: CASLTQGCEETQYF
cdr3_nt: TGTGCCAGCTTAACTCAGGGGTGTGAGGAGACCCAGTACTTC

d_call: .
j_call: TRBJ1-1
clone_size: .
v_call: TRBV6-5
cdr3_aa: CASFREGDTEAFF
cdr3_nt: TGTGCCAGCTTTCGAGAGGGGGACACTGAAGCTTTCTTT

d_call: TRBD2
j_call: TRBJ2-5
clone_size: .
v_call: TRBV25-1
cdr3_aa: CASSSLLAGGETQYF
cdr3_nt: TGTGCCAGCAGTTCCCTCCTGGCGGGAGGAGAGACCCAGTACTTC

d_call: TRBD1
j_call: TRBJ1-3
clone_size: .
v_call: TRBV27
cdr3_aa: CASSATGTDSGNTIYF
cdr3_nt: TGTGCCAGCAGTGCCACAGGGACAGACTCTGGAAACACCATATATTTT

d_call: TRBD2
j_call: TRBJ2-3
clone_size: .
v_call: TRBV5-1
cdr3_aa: CASSLNLAGGSDTQYF
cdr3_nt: TGCGCCAGCAGCTTGAATCTAGCGGGAGGTTCAGATACGCAGTATTTT

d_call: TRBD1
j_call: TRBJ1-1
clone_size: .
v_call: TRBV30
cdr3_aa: CAGGQGGNTEAFF
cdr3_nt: TGTGCCGGCGGACAGGGGGGAAACACTGAAGCTTTCTTT

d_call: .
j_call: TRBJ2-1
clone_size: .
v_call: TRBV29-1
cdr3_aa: CSVAPGFSYNEQFF
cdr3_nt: TGCAGCGTTGCCCCAGGATTCTCCTACAATGAGCAGTTCTTC

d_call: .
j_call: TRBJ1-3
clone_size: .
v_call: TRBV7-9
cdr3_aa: CASSYTADSGNTIYF
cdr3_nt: TGTGCCAGCAGCTATACAGCGGACTCTGGAAACACCATATATTTT

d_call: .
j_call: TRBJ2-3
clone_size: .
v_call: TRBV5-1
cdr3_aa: CASSLVLASGTDTQYF
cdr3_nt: TGCGCCAGCAGCTTAGTCCTAGCGTCCGGCACAGATACGCAGTATTTT

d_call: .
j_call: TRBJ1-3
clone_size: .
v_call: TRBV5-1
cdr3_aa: CASSLRADKTSGNTIYF
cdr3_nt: TGCGCCAGCAGCTTGAGGGCAGACAAGACCTCTGGAAACACCATATATTTT

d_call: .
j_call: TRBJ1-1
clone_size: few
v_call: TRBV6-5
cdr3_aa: CASSYLGERAEAFF
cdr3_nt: TGTGCCAGCAGTTACCTTGGGGAACGGGCTGAAGCTTTCTTT